The clone carrying this T cell receptor beta chain appeared a few times. This record belongs to a study of blood T cell repertoires in COVID-19. Looking at the study overall: Samples of COVID-19 (acute and convalescent) were obtained from the United States, Italy and Spain. PBMCs, B-cell-depleted T cells, or T cells were the source of the cDNA or gDNA that made up the material.

The CDR3 loop spans 14 amino acids. V lost 5 bases, J lost 5 bases, and 11 bases lay in between. Germline-derived CDR1 and CDR2 are SGHNT and YYREEE (reference sequence). Here immunoSEQ multiplex PCR was the method, and the copy in TCRdb shows in-frame clones only, minus some. The sample includes about 130,000 clones, more than 75% of them seen just once. The source material was peripheral blood. The receptor comes from a woman in her 70s with COVID-19, enrolled during active disease. The chain couples TRBV5-4 to TRBJ1-6; D uncertain. The chain's CDR3 is CASRRPTDNSPLHF. The CDR3 nucleotides read TGTGCCAGCAGGAGGCCAACCGATAATTCACCCCTCCACTTT.